This T cell receptor (beta chain) was found in a study of cytotoxic CD8 clonotypes in ibrutinib-treated CLL. On the study more broadly: Sequenced samples delivered averages of roughly 260,000 productive templates and roughly 100,000 productive rearrangements. General study results and limits: Baseline-level clonality went beyond age-matched healthy donors and moved in step with circulating CD8+ T-cell counts. Once treatment began, public clonotypes, which were uncommon, contracted or stayed stable.

This clone was detected only once. Its antigen is unknown. CDR3 length: 16 amino acids. Trimming removed 0 bases from V and 2 bases from J; junction bases left unmatched: 4. From germline, CDR1 is SGHRS and CDR2 YFSETQ. Only in-frame clones appear in the TCRdb table, and some are missing; sequencing was by immunoSEQ multiplex PCR. The table includes about 130,000 clones, about 80% detected once. The starting material was PBMCs, obtained after 12 months of ibrutinib treatment. The genes are TRBV5-1 and TRBJ2-5; 10 nucleotides line up with TRBD1. The source is a human donor with chronic lymphocytic leukemia. CDR3 region: CASSLGQGAKQETQYF. CDR3 nucleotides: TGCGCCAGCAGCTTGGGACAGGGGGCGAAGCAAGAGACCCAGTACTTC.